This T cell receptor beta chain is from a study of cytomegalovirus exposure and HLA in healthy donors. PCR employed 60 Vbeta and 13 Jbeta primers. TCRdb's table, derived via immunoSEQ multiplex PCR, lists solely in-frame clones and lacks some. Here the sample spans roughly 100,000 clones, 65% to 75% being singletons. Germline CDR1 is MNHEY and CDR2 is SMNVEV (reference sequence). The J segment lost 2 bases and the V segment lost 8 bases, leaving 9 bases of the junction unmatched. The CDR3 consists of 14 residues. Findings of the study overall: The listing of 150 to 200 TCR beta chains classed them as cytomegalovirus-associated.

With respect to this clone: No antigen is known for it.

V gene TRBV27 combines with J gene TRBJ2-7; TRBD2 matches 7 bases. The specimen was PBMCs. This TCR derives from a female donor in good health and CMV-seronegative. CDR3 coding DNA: TGTGCCAGCTCCCTTAGGCTAGCGGCCTACGAGCAGTACTTC. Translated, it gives CASSLRLAAYEQYF.